A single sample is the source of the 5 T cell receptor beta chains below, sequenced in a study of CD8+CD57+ T cells in acquired aplastic anemia. Profiles of TCR beta VDJ and CDR3 were generated from a genomic DNA template. TCRdb fed the reads into MiXCR, producing one record per CDR3 protein. The sample includes 200,000 or so distinct CDR3 sequences, about three fifths seen only once; the top ten take approximately 44%. Sequenced input: sorted CD4+, CD8+, or CD8+CD57+ T cells (not recorded which) from PBMCs. All receptors derive from a human donor with severe aplastic anemia or a healthy control (not recorded which).

This chain uses TRBV9 with TRBJ2-3, with D possibly called TRBD1 or TRBD2 (7 bases each). V lost 4 bases, J lost 5 bases, and 14 bases lay in between. The germline V gene encodes CDR1 SGDLS and CDR2 YYNGEE. The CDR3 runs to 14 residues. CDR3 nucleotide sequence: TGTGCCAGCAGCCCAGGGGGGGCGGGAGATACGCAGTATTTT. Translation: CASSPGGAGDTQYF.

This clonotype was seen repeatedly, ten times or more. This chain uses TRBV6-6 with TRBJ1-5; D ambiguous. V dropped 0 bases and J dropped 4 bases, with 7 bases sitting between them. The CDR3 has 14 amino acids. Germline assignment: CDR1 MNHNY and CDR2 SVGAGI (reference sequence). The DNA of the CDR3 is TGTGCCAGCAGTTACTCGGAACAGAATCAGCCCCAGCATTTT. As protein: CASSYSEQNQPQHF.

As concerns this clonotype: An end of the junction does not agree with germline; a read error may underlie this. V and J are TRBV10-3 and TRBJ2-3; D is unclear. Per germline, CDR1 ENHRY and CDR2 SYGVKD. This CDR3 spans 18 amino acids. The CDR3 loop is CASSPRRRSALLTDTQYF. In DNA, the CDR3 is TGTGCCAGCAGTCCCAGGCGGAGATCCGCCCTACTCACAGATACGCAGTATTTT.

The chain combines TRBV2 with TRBJ1-2; D call uncertain. This CDR3 has 13 residues. V gave up 2 bases and J gave up 6 bases, with 10 bases separating them. Germline-derived CDR1 and CDR2 are SNHLY and FYNNEI. In DNA, the CDR3 is TGTGCCAGCAGTGAAATACTTTTTGATGGCTACACCTTC. It encodes CASSEILFDGYTF.

The chain uses TRBV10-3 and TRBJ2-1, with 8 bases that match TRBD2. The CDR3 loop spans 14 amino acids. The V and J ends lost 3 bases and 9 bases, in that order; junction bases with no gene match: 7. Germline CDR1 ENHRY, CDR2 SYGVKD. CDR3 loop: CAISETGGPGEQFF. The DNA of the CDR3 is TGTGCCATCAGTGAAACGGGGGGGCCGGGTGAGCAGTTCTTC.